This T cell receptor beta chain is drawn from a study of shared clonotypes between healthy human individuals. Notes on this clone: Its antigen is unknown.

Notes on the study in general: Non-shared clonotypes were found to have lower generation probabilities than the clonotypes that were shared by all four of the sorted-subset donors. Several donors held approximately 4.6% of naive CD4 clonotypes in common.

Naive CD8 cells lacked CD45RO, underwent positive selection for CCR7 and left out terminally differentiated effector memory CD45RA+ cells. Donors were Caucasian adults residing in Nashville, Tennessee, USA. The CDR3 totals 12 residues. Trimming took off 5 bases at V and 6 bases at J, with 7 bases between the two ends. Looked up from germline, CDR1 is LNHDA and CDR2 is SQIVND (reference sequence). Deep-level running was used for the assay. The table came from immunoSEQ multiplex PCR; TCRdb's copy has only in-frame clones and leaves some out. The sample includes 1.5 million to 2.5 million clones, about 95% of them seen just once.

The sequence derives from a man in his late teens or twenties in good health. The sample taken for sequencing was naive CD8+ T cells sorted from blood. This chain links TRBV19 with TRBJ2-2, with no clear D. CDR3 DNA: TGTGCCAGTAGTGCCCCGTCCGGGGAGCTGTTTTTT. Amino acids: CASSAPSGELFF. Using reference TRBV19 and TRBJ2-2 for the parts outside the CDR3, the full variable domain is DGGITQSPKYLFRKEGQNVTLSCEQNLNHDAMYWYRQDPGQGLRLIYYSQIVNDFQKGDIAEGYSVSREKKESFPLTVTSAQKNPTAFYLCASSAPSGELFFGEGSRLTVL.